What follows are 20 T cell receptor beta chains derived from one specimen sequenced in a study of blood T cell repertoires in COVID-19. TCRdb's table, derived via immunoSEQ multiplex PCR, lists solely in-frame clones and lacks some. Among about 210,000 clones, around 80% were seen once, and the ten largest hold around 12%. The sample was peripheral blood. These TCRs come from a woman aged 40 to 50 with acute or convalescent COVID-19.

This rearrangement joins TRBV12-3 or TRBV12-4 to TRBJ2-7; TRBD2 is a possible D gene (6 bases). V lost 5 bases to trimming and J lost 3 bases, with 11 bases between them. This CDR3 spans 13 amino acids. The CDR3 nucleotides are TGTGCCAGCAGTCCGGGACTCTACTACGAGCAGTACTTC. This sequence encodes CASSPGLYYEQYF.

The rearrangement uses TRBV10-3 and TRBJ1-2; TRBD1 matches 7 bases. The germline gives CDR1 ENHRY, CDR2 SYGVKD. Trimming removed 10 bases from V and 6 bases from J; junction bases left unmatched: 14. CDR3 length equals 14 residues. CDR3: CATLRGGVIDGYTF. CDR3 nucleotide sequence: TGTGCCACCTTAAGAGGGGGCGTAATAGATGGCTACACCTTC.

The rearrangement joins TRBV5-1 to TRBJ1-2; 9 nucleotides agree with TRBD1. The CDR3 contains 13 residues. Looked up from germline, CDR1 is SGHRS and CDR2 is YFSETQ. J was trimmed by 4 bases and V by 4 bases; bases with no gene match: 2. This chain's CDR3 is CASSRDRAYGYTF. In DNA, the CDR3 is TGCGCCAGCAGCCGGGACAGGGCCTATGGCTACACCTTC.

This chain joins TRBV5-1 and TRBJ2-3; D gene uncertain. Germline CDR1 is SGHRS and CDR2 is YFSETQ. Trimming left V 1 base short and J 2 bases short, with 8 bases between. The CDR3 is 14 amino acids. The CDR3 DNA reads as TGCGCCAGCAGCTTGAACCAGTTCACAGATACGCAGTATTTT. Translating gives CASSLNQFTDTQYF.

The V and J genes are TRBV4-3 and TRBJ2-7; 7 bases fit TRBD2. The CDR3 has 16 residues. V lost 5 bases, J lost 7 bases, and 17 bases stayed unmatched. Per germline, CDR1 LGHNA and CDR2 YSLEER. The CDR3 sequence is CASSSREGGRVFEQYF. The CDR3 coding sequence is TGCGCCAGCAGCTCACGAGAGGGCGGGAGAGTTTTTGAGCAGTACTTC.

This chain joins TRBV29-1 and TRBJ1-1; D not certain. V was cut by 0 bases and J by 11 bases, with 13 bases left in between. The CDR3 consists of 12 residues. Germline CDR1 and CDR2: SQVTM and ANQGSEA. The CDR3 bases are TGCAGCGTTGAAGATGGTCCTTCCGGGGCTTTCTTT. Amino acids: CSVEDGPSGAFF.

The rearrangement links TRBV12-3 or TRBV12-4 to TRBJ1-1, with 7 bases identical to TRBD1. V shed 9 bases, J shed 3 bases, and the junction held 4 bases outside the gene matches. CDR3 size: 12 residues. CDR3 DNA: TGTGCCAGTTGGACAGGCTACACTGAAGCTTTCTTT. Protein sequence: CASWTGYTEAFF.

CDR3 residues: CASSVASGTQYF. CDR3 in DNA: TGTGCCAGCAGCGTGGCCAGCGGTACGCAGTATTTT. J is TRBJ2-3 and V is TRBV2; the D gene is possibly TRBD2 (5 bases). Deletions cut 6 bases from V and 8 bases from J, with 12 bases between. The CDR3 has 12 amino acids. The germline gives CDR1 SNHLY, CDR2 FYNNEI. Looking up the rest from reference TRBV2 and TRBJ2-3 gives the full variable domain: EPEVTQTPSHQVTQMGQEVILRCVPISNHLYFYWYRQILGQKVEFLVSFYNNEISEKSEIFDDQFSVERPDGSNFTLKIRSTKLEDSAMYFCASSVASGTQYFGPGTRLTVL.

This chain links TRBV10-2 with TRBJ2-3; TRBD2 matches at 7 bases. V gave up 0 bases and J gave up 2 bases; unmatched junction bases: 5. The CDR3 consists of 16 residues. The germline V gene encodes CDR1 WSHSY and CDR2 SAAADI. The CDR3: CASSESMAGDTDTQYF. CDR3 nucleotide sequence: TGCGCCAGCAGTGAGTCGATGGCGGGAGACACAGATACGCAGTATTTT.

The rearrangement uses TRBV2 and TRBJ2-1; possibly TRBD2 for D (6 bases). The CDR3 sequence is 14 residues long. Germline CDR1 SNHLY, CDR2 FYNNEI. The ends were cut back, 4 bases at V and 6 bases at J, with 13 bases in the middle. CDR3 region: CASSVGTYTNEQFF. The CDR3 bases are TGTGCCAGCAGTGTGGGGACTTACACCAATGAGCAGTTCTTC.

The chain recombines TRBV4-1 with TRBJ2-1; 7 positions match TRBD2. The CDR3 loop spans 17 amino acids. CDR1 and CDR2 (germline): MGHRA, YSYEKL. The V gene end was trimmed by 4 bases and the J gene end by 0 bases; junction bases not matched to a gene: 9. DNA of the CDR3: TGCGCCAGCAGCCCGACTAGCCCCATGAGCTCCTACAATGAGCAGTTCTTC. This codes for CASSPTSPMSSYNEQFF.

CDR3 region: CASSITGDRQFF. CDR3 nucleotides: TGTGCCAGTAGTATTACTGGGGACAGGCAGTTCTTC. The genes are TRBV19 and TRBJ2-1; 7 bases match TRBD1. CDR3 length equals 12 residues. In germline, CDR1 is LNHDA, CDR2 SQIVND (reference sequence). With V trimmed by 3 bases and J by 12 bases, 5 bases remained unmatched. The full variable domain, rest sourced from reference TRBV19 and TRBJ2-1, is DGGITQSPKYLFRKEGQNVTLSCEQNLNHDAMYWYRQDPGQGLRLIYYSQIVNDFQKGDIAEGYSVSREKKESFPLTVTSAQKNPTAFYLCASSITGDRQFFGPGTRLTVL.

The V and J genes are TRBV2 and TRBJ2-1; D unclear. This CDR3 is built from 13 residues. The germline V gene encodes CDR1 SNHLY and CDR2 FYNNEI. Trimming pared 2 bases from V and 4 bases from J, leaving 6 bases between. CDR3 region: CASSEQEYNEQFF. The CDR3 DNA is TGTGCCAGCAGTGAACAGGAATACAATGAGCAGTTCTTC.

The rearrangement links TRBV4-2 to TRBJ2-2; 8 nucleotides match TRBD1. Trimming removed 0 bases from V and 6 bases from J; junction bases left unmatched: 3. CDR1 is LGHNA, CDR2 YNFKEQ, per germline. The CDR3 runs to 15 residues. CDR3 DNA: TGTGCCAGCAGCCAAGAAAAACAGGGGGCCGGGGAGCTGTTTTTT. Protein: CASSQEKQGAGELFF.

The chain links TRBV7-2 to TRBJ2-6; tentative D call: TRBD1 (6 bases). Trimming removed 3 bases from V and 2 bases from J, with 11 bases in between. This CDR3 has 16 amino acids. Germline CDR1 and CDR2: SGHTA and FQGNSA. In nucleotides, the CDR3 is TGTGCCAGCAGCTTCGGCAACAGGGCTGGGGCCAACGTCCTGACTTTC. This sequence encodes CASSFGNRAGANVLTF.

This chain uses TRBV3-1 (or the pseudogene TRBV3-2) with TRBJ2-7, with D possibly matching TRBD2 (6 bases). The V end lost 5 bases, the J end lost 3 bases, and 14 bases lay between the germline ends. This CDR3 is built from 14 residues. CDR1 LGHDT and CDR2 YNNKEL come from the germline V gene (reference sequence). Here the CDR3 reads CASSDTGLRYEQYF. The CDR3 nucleotides read TGTGCCAGCAGCGACACGGGACTGCGCTACGAGCAGTACTTC.

This clone was recorded only once. The V gene is TRBV30, the J gene TRBJ1-6; D gene uncertain. The germline V and J ends were trimmed by 0 bases and 9 bases, with 12 bases remaining between them. The CDR3 runs to 14 residues. Germline CDR1 GTSNPN, CDR2 SVGIG (reference sequence). The CDR3 spells CAWSVRGDSSPLHF. The CDR3 DNA is TGTGCCTGGAGTGTACGCGGGGATAGTTCACCCCTCCACTTT.

The chain links TRBV7-6 to TRBJ2-3; 8 nucleotides line up with TRBD2. V lost 1 base, J lost 4 bases, and 7 bases stayed unmatched. CDR3 length equals 16 residues. Germline V gives CDR1 SGHVS, CDR2 FNYEAQ. The CDR3 reads CASSLGPRGGPDTQYF. DNA for the CDR3: TGTGCCAGCAGCTTAGGGCCTCGGGGGGGGCCAGATACGCAGTATTTT.

The chain combines TRBV2 with TRBJ1-4; D is ambiguous. The CDR3 extends over 11 amino acids. Per germline, CDR1 SNHLY and CDR2 FYNNEI. Trimming removed 4 bases from V and 8 bases from J, with 5 bases in between. CDR3 in amino acids: CASSAGEKLFF. CDR3 nucleotide sequence: TGTGCCAGCAGTGCGGGGGAAAAACTGTTTTTT.

This clone was counted a few times. The chain carries TRBV7-2 and TRBJ2-7, with D tentatively TRBD1 (5 bases). The CDR3 totals 12 residues. CDR1 is SGHTA, CDR2 FQGNSA, per germline. Trimming took off 5 bases at V and 4 bases at J, with 9 bases between the two ends. Here the CDR3 DNA reads TGTGCCAGCAGCCAAAGACAGTACGAGCAGTACTTC. Translating it yields CASSQRQYEQYF.